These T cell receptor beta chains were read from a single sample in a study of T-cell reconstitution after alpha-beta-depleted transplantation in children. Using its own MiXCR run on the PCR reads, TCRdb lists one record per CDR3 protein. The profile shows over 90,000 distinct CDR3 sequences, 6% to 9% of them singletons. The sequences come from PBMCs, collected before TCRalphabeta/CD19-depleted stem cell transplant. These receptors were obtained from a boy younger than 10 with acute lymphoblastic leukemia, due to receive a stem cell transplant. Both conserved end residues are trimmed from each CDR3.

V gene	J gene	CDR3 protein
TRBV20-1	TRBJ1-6	SATQEGNSPLH
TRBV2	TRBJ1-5	ASNHQGANQPQH
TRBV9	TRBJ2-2	ASSADVGELF
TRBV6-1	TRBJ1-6	ASSLTPARTGQSPLH
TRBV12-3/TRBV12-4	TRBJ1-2	ASRSGVDPALYGYT
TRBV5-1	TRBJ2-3	ASSPLGPSTDTQY
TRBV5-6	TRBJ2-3	ASSLMEWPADTQY
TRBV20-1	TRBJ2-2	SALGGGGRGGELF
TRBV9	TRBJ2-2	ASSVGGVGSGELF
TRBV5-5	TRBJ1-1	ASSLAGTEVAF
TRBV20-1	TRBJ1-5	SARDRRVQPQH
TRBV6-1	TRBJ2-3	ASRPQGGATDTQY
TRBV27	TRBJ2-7	ASSLGQSYEQY
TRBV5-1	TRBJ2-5	ASSATGTIQETQY
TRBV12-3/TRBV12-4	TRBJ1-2	ASTTTYGDNYGYT
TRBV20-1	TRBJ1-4	SARDSGQEKLF
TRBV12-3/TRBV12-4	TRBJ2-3	ASTAAASTDTQY
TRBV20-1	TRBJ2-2	SARDSGIGELF
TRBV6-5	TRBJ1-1	ASSLGQGAYTEAF
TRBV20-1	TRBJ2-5	SAGPQETQY
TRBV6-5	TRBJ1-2	ASSIRLQGLNYGYT
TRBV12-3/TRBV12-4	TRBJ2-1	ASSLSAFGGSYNEQF
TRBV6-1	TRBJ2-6	ASTQSGVPSGANVLT
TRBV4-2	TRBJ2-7	ASSQDGGQISYEQY
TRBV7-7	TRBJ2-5	ASSLQGAPQETQY
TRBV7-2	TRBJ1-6	ASSPGQNSPLH
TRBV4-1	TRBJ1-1	ASSPSPNTEAF
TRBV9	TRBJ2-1	ASSVAWGQGDRNEQF
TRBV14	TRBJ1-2	ASSQVRGYGYT
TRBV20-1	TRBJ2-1	SARERGRWNEQF
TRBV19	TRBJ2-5	ASSIGQGMETQY
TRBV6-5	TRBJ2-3	ASSYSSVVTPDTQY
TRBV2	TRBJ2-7	ASTGTSGGGEQY
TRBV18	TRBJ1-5	ASSPMAGSNQPQH
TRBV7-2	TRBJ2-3	ASSLGLAGAEDTQY
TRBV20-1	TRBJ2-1	CARKGGDRGSYNEQF
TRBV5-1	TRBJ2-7	ASSGYRDRHPYEQY
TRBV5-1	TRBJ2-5	ASSLDRPRETQY
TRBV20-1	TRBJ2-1	SARERVPFNEQF
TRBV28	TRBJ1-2	ASRPPGGQGANGYT
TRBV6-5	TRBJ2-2	ASSGTGRGELF
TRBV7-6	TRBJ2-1	ASSRPPTSSYNEQF
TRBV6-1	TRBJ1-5	ASSEVSSNQPQH
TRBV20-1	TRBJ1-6	SATDPRTGNSPLH
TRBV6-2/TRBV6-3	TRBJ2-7	ASSYNRISSYEQY
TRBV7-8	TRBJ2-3	ASSPLAGGRVNTQY
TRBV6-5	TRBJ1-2	ASSYSGPFWGGYT
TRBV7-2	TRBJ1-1	ASSPPAGGNTEAF
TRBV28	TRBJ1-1	ASSGGAGAVTEAF
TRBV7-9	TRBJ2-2	ASSLSTGYETGELF
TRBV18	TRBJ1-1	ASSPWVLGTGDWTEAF
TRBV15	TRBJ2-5	ATSSGNLAGGRLETQY
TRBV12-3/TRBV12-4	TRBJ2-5	ASTIGETQY
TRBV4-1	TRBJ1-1	ASSLSRPTEAF